This T cell receptor beta chain emerged from a study of identical twins. Study outcomes and limitations: Twin sharing of out-of-frame TCR alpha was underestimated by models in monozygotic pairs. Low generation-probability sequences were in excess among twin-shared out-of-frame alpha sequences.

In this sample, this clonotype turned up many times. Antigen: not known. A single record per CDR3 protein comes from TCRdb applying MiXCR to the 5' RACE reads. The sample consists of around 510,000 distinct CDR3 sequences, about 13% of them appearing once. The same sample was also studied in work on yellow fever vaccine responses in identical twins.

This TCR derives from a woman between 18 and 29 years old in good health. Sequencing was carried out using CD4+ T cells sorted from blood.

CDR3 region: CASSYGTREDEQFF. The CDR3 region has the DNA TGTGCCAGCAGTTACGGGACCCGAGAAGATGAGCAGTTCTTC. The rearrangement links TRBV12-3 or TRBV12-4 to TRBJ2-1; D is perhaps TRBD1 or TRBD2 (5 bases each). The V end was cut by 4 bases, the J end by 8 bases, with 15 bases between. The CDR3 is 14 amino acids.